This T cell receptor beta chain appears in the sequencing data of a study of T cell changes during pregnancy in multiple sclerosis. In germline, CDR1 is LNHDA, CDR2 SQIVND (reference sequence). The length of the CDR3 is 13 residues. Trimming took 3 bases from V and 7 from J, leaving 13 bases between them. Clones were sequenced by immunoSEQ multiplex PCR, and TCRdb holds only the in-frame ones, with some missing. The data show more than 25,000 clones, approximately 90% seen once. The TCR comes from a female donor with multiple sclerosis, enrolled in a pregnancy study. The chain couples TRBV19 to TRBJ2-7; maybe TRBD2 (5 bases). The material sequenced was CD8+ T cells from peripheral blood mononuclear cells, taken in the third trimester of pregnancy. CDR3 amino acids: CASSIGGSGEQYF. The CDR3 nucleotides read TGTGCCAGTAGTATCGGAGGTTCGGGGGAGCAGTACTTC.